The 5 T cell receptor beta chains reported below all come from one sample, sequenced in a study of Graves' ophthalmopathy and Graves' hyperthyroidism. From RNA, the CDR3 regions of TCR beta chains were amplified and sequenced. Second-round multiplex PCR came after a first-round RT-PCR that employed HTBI primers. MiXCR was run by TCRdb on the multiplex PCR reads, yielding one entry per CDR3 protein. The sample has 740,000 or so distinct CDR3 sequences, roughly 41% seen once; the top ten hold 40% to 55%. The sequencing sample was made of peripheral blood. The receptors were sampled from an adult man with Graves' ophthalmopathy.

This clonotype was recorded many times. The chain employs TRBV19 and TRBJ2-6; perhaps TRBD1 as D (6 bases). V was clipped by 6 bases and J by 4 bases, with 13 bases between them. Germline values: CDR1 LNHDA, CDR2 SQIVND (reference sequence). The CDR3 loop spans 15 amino acids. In DNA, the CDR3 is TGTGCCAGTAGCGTACAGGGAGCCGGGGCCAACGTCCTGACTTTC. Translation gives CASSVQGAGANVLTF.

V is TRBV7-2 and J is TRBJ2-2; 9 bases map to TRBD1. Germline loops: CDR1 SGHTA, CDR2 FQGNSA. This CDR3 comprises 16 residues. V shed 4 bases and J 3 bases; nucleotides not matched to a gene: 6. The CDR3 bases are TGTGCCAGCAGCTCCACACAGGGGGCCTACACCGGGGAGCTGTTTTTT. Translated, it gives CASSSTQGAYTGELFF.

The chain has TRBV29-1 and TRBJ1-2; D might be TRBD1 (6 bases). This CDR3 spans 14 amino acids. Trimming pared 8 bases from V and 3 bases from J, leaving 19 bases between. CDR1 and CDR2 (germline): SQVTM, ANQGSEA. The CDR3 DNA sequence: TGCAGCAGTGAAGGGGGGACCTTGGACTATGGCTACACCTTC. Translating it yields CSSEGGTLDYGYTF.

The chain carries TRBV5-5 and TRBJ2-7; D possibly matches TRBD1 or TRBD2 (5 bases each). The CDR3 sequence is 15 residues long. Germline V lookup: CDR1 SGHKS, CDR2 YYEKEE (reference sequence). Trimming shortened V by 1 base and J by 7 bases, and 18 bases separated the two germline ends. CDR3 sequence: CASSLRWDGHFEQYF. In DNA form, the CDR3 reads TGTGCCAGCAGCTTGCGATGGGACGGGCACTTTGAGCAGTACTTC. Complete variable domain (other parts from reference TRBV5-5 and TRBJ2-7): DAGVTQSPTHLIKTRGQQVTLRCSPISGHKSVSWYQQVLGQGPQFIFQYYEKEERGRGNFPDRFSARQFPNYSSELNVNALLLGDSALYLCASSLRWDGHFEQYFGPGTRLTVT.

The chain has TRBV29-1 and TRBJ1-6, with 8 bases matching TRBD1. This CDR3 region has 13 residues. Germline V gene sequence: CDR1 SQVTM, CDR2 ANQGSEA. V shed 2 bases and J 13 bases; nucleotides not matched to a gene: 7. CDR3 loop: CSVETGGNQPLHF. The DNA of the CDR3 is TGCAGCGTTGAAACAGGGGGGAATCAGCCCCTCCACTTT.